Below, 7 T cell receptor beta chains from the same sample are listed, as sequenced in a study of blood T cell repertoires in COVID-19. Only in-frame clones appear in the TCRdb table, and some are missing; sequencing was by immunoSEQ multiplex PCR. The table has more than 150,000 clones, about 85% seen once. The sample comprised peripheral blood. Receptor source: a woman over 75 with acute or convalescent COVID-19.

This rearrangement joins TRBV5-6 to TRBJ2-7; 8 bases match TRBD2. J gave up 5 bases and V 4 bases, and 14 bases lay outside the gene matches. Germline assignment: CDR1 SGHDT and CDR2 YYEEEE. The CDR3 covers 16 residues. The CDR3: CASSLKSYGTRNEQYF. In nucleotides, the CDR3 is TGTGCCAGCAGCCTAAAATCATATGGGACTAGAAACGAGCAGTACTTC.

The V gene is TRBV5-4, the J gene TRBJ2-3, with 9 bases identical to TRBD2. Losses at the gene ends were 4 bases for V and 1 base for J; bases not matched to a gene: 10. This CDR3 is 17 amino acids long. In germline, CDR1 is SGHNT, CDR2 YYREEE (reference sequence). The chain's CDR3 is CASSRVASGTRTDTQYF. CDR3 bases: TGTGCCAGCAGCCGAGTGGCTAGCGGGACTCGCACAGATACGCAGTATTTT.

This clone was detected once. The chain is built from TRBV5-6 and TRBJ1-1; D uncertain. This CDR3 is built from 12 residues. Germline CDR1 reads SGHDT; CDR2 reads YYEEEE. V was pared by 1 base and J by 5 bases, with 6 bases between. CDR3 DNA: TGTGCCAGCAGCTTGCGGGGTACTGAAGCTTTCTTT. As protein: CASSLRGTEAFF.

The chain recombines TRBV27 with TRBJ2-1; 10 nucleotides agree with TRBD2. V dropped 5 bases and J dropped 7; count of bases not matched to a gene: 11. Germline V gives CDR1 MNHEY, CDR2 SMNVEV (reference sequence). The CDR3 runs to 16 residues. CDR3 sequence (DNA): TGTGCCAGCAGTGTAACACTAGCGGGAAGGGGAAATGAGCAGTTCTTC. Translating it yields CASSVTLAGRGNEQFF.

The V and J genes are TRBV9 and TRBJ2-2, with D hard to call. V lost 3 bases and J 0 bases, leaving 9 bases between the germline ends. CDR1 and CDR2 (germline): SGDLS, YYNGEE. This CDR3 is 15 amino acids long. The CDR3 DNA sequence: TGTGCCAGCAGCGCCGACTCCTCGAACACCGGGGAGCTGTTTTTT. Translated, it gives CASSADSSNTGELFF.

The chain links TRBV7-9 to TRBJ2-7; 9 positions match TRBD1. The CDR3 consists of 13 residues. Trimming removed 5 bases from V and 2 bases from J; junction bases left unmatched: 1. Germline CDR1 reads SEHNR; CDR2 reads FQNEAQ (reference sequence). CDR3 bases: TGTGCCAGCAGCGGGACAGGGACCTACGAGCAGTACTTC. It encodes CASSGTGTYEQYF.

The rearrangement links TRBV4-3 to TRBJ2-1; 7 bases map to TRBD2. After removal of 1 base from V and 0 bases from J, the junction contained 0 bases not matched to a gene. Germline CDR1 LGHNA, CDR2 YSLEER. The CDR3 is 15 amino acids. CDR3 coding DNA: TGCGCCAGCAGCCAAGCGGGGGGCTCCTACAATGAGCAGTTCTTC. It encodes CASSQAGGSYNEQFF.